Each of the 30 T cell receptor beta chains below was sequenced from the same sample in a study of blood T cell repertoires in COVID-19. Only in-frame clones appear in the TCRdb table, and some are missing; sequencing was by immunoSEQ multiplex PCR. The profile shows 150,000 to 200,000 clones, around three quarters of them singletons. The sample consisted of PBMCs or T cells enriched from blood (not recorded which). The receptors were gathered from a woman between 45 and 65 years old with acute COVID-19.

The chain carries TRBV6-6 and TRBJ2-7; 7 bases are a match to TRBD1. The CDR3 totals 16 residues. Germline CDR1 reads MNHNY; CDR2 reads SVGAGI (reference sequence). The V and J ends lost 6 bases and 9 bases, in that order; junction bases with no gene match: 20. This CDR3 reads CASSPLSPGQSLGQYV. The CDR3 DNA sequence: TGTGCCAGCAGCCCATTAAGCCCGGGACAGAGTCTGGGGCAGTACGTC.

The chain uses TRBV5-1 and TRBJ2-5; D is possibly TRBD1 (6 bases). CDR3 length: 16 residues. The germline CDR1 and CDR2 sequences are SGHRS and YFSETQ. Trimming removed 1 base at V and 4 bases at J, with 17 bases between. As DNA, the CDR3 is TGCGCCAGCAGCTTGTCCCAGGGGCGGGTTGGAGAGACCCAGTACTTC. As protein: CASSLSQGRVGETQYF.

This rearrangement joins TRBV19 to TRBJ1-5; 7 positions match TRBD1. CDR3 size: 15 residues. Germline-derived CDR1 and CDR2 are LNHDA and SQIVND (reference sequence). With 6 bases clipped from V and 3 bases from J, the junction kept 8 bases outside the gene matches. For the CDR3, the DNA is TGTGCCAGTAGGAATACAGGGGCTACCAATCAGCCCCAGCATTTT. Translating gives CASRNTGATNQPQHF.

The rearrangement links TRBV2 to TRBJ1-5; D is undetermined. The CDR3 loop spans 12 amino acids. In germline, CDR1 is SNHLY, CDR2 FYNNEI. Deletions cut 5 bases from V and 9 bases from J, with 11 bases between. For the CDR3, the DNA is TGTGCCAGCAGTTTGCTGGCCTCGCCCCAGCATTTT. Translating gives CASSLLASPQHF.

CDR3 amino acids: CASSYGRAKNIQYF. The CDR3 region has the DNA TGTGCCAGCAGTTACGGCAGGGCCAAAAACATTCAGTACTTC. The chain links TRBV6-5 to TRBJ2-4; no clear D gene. V was clipped by 2 bases and J by 1 base, with 6 bases between them. The CDR3 loop spans 14 amino acids. The germline V gene has CDR1 MNHEY and CDR2 SVGAGI.

The chain carries TRBV28 and TRBJ1-6; no definite D call. V gave up 7 bases and J gave up 4 bases, with 17 bases separating them. Per the germline V gene, CDR1 is MDHEN and CDR2 is SYDVKM. The CDR3 is 16 residues long. The CDR3 DNA reads as TGTGCCAGCACCCTAGGGAGTATTCGGTATAATTCACCCCTCCACTTT. Residues: CASTLGSIRYNSPLHF.

The rearrangement uses TRBV9 and TRBJ2-5, with a possible D match to TRBD1 (7 bases). Deletions cut 4 bases from V and 1 base from J, with 17 bases between. The germline gives CDR1 SGDLS, CDR2 YYNGEE. CDR3 length: 16 amino acids. The CDR3 DNA sequence: TGTGCCAGCAGCACAGGAGGGACAGCGGCCCAAGAGACCCAGTACTTC. The encoded protein is CASSTGGTAAQETQYF.

This rearrangement joins TRBV28 to TRBJ2-7, with D perhaps matching TRBD2 (5 bases). CDR1 and CDR2 (germline): MDHEN, SYDVKM. CDR3 length: 9 amino acids. The CDR3, as DNA: TGTGCCAGCACATCCGAGGGTTGGGTC. Translation gives CASTSEGWV.

A single count supports this clone. The chain uses TRBV11-1 and TRBJ2-7, with a possible D match to TRBD1 (5 bases). Germline CDR1 SGHAT, CDR2 FQDESV (reference sequence). Trimming removed 1 base from V and 5 bases from J, with 15 bases in between. This CDR3 spans 15 amino acids. Here the CDR3 DNA reads TGTGCCAGCAGCTTAGGGGGCAGGGATTTGGACGAGCAGTACGTC. This codes for CASSLGGRDLDEQYV.

This clone was found once. CDR3 in amino acids: CATSAVAGGDEQFF. The CDR3 DNA follows: TGTGCCACCAGTGCGGTAGCGGGGGGGGATGAGCAGTTCTTC. V and J are TRBV24-1 and TRBJ2-1, with TRBD2 matching 11 bases. This CDR3 is built from 14 residues. Per the germline V gene, CDR1 is KGHDR and CDR2 is SFDVKD. V shed 5 bases, J shed 8 bases, and the junction held 4 bases outside the gene matches.

CDR3 nucleotide sequence: TGTGCCAGCAGCTTATTCTGGACAGGCACGGATGAAAGCAATCAGCCCCAGCATTTT. This translates into CASSLFWTGTDESNQPQHF. V usage is TRBV7-9 and J usage is TRBJ1-5; 7 nucleotides align to TRBD1. The CDR3 is made up of 19 amino acids. Germline CDR1 is SEHNR and CDR2 is FQNEAQ (reference sequence). After removal of 2 bases from V and 1 base from J, the junction contained 14 bases not matched to a gene.

The rearrangement links TRBV28 to TRBJ1-6; 7 bases line up with TRBD1. V shed 4 bases and J 7 bases; nucleotides not matched to a gene: 13. The CDR3 totals 17 residues. The germline V gene has CDR1 MDHEN and CDR2 SYDVKM. The CDR3 loop reads CASSSPSGWDSNSPLHF. Here the CDR3 DNA reads TGTGCCAGCAGTTCCCCCTCGGGCTGGGACAGCAATTCACCCCTCCACTTT.

The genes are TRBV5-1 and TRBJ2-3; tentative D call: TRBD2 (6 bases). Trimming took off 3 bases at V and 2 bases at J, with 7 bases between the two ends. The CDR3 extends over 13 amino acids. Germline values: CDR1 SGHRS, CDR2 YFSETQ. Written as DNA, the CDR3 is TGCGCCAGCAGCTGGGACTTCACAGATACGCAGTATTTT. Encoded protein: CASSWDFTDTQYF.

As DNA, the CDR3 is TGTGCCAGCAGCCCTAGCGGGGGGGCCCTTACAGATACGCAGTATTTT. Its translation: CASSPSGGALTDTQYF. The chain employs TRBV7-3 and TRBJ2-3; TRBD2 aligns across 12 bases. The CDR3 runs 16 residues. Trimming at V came to 5 bases and at J to 3 bases, leaving 6 bases not matched to a gene. Germline CDR1 and CDR2: SGHTA and FQGTGA. The full variable domain, with the rest looked up from reference TRBV7-3 and TRBJ2-3, is GAGVSQTPSNKVTEKGKYVELRCDPISGHTALYWYRQSLGQGPEFLIYFQGTGAADDSGLPNDRFFAVRPEGSVSTLKIQRTERGDSAVYLCASSPSGGALTDTQYFGPGTRLTVL.

This clone was found a few times. The rearrangement uses TRBV7-9 and TRBJ1-2; TRBD1 aligns across 8 bases. Unmatched junction bases numbered 9, after V lost 5 bases and J lost 7 bases. CDR1 and CDR2 from the germline V gene are SEHNR and FQNEAQ (reference sequence). The length of the CDR3 is 14 residues. The CDR3 coding sequence is TGTGCCAGCAGCAGGGGGACAGGTTATGGTGGCTACACCTTC. It specifies CASSRGTGYGGYTF. The complete variable domain, with remaining parts taken from reference TRBV7-9 and TRBJ1-2, reads DTGVSQNPRHKITKRGQNVTFRCDPISEHNRLYWYRQTLGQGPEFLTYFQNEAQLEKSRLLSDRFSAERPKGSFSTLEIQRTEQGDSAMYLCASSRGTGYGGYTFGSGTRLTVV.

The chain combines TRBV5-4 with TRBJ2-5, with 8 bases aligning to TRBD1. V gave up 0 bases and J gave up 4 bases; unmatched junction bases: 5. CDR1 and CDR2 (germline): SGHNT, YYREEE (reference sequence). The CDR3 spans 15 residues. The CDR3 reads CASSLGDRGPETQYF. The CDR3 DNA reads TGTGCCAGCAGCTTGGGCGACAGGGGTCCAGAGACCCAGTACTTC.

The chain has TRBV7-8 and TRBJ1-2, with TRBD1 identical over 9 bases. The CDR3 covers 14 residues. Germline CDR1 and CDR2: SGHVS and FQNEAQ. V shed 3 bases and J 2 bases; nucleotides not matched to a gene: 1. The CDR3 loop is CASSFGTGNYGYTF. As DNA, the CDR3 is TGTGCCAGCAGCTTCGGGACAGGGAACTATGGCTACACCTTC.

The V gene is TRBV11-3, the J gene TRBJ2-3; 12 bases are shared with TRBD2. Germline V CDR1 and CDR2: SGHNT, YENEEA. Trimming removed 5 bases from V and 7 bases from J; junction bases left unmatched: 13. This CDR3 is 17 amino acids long. This CDR3 reads CASSPAPGLAGSNTQYF. The CDR3 region has the DNA TGTGCCAGCAGCCCAGCCCCGGGACTAGCGGGTTCGAATACGCAGTATTTT.

The chain is built from TRBV9 and TRBJ2-2, with D possibly being TRBD2 (5 bases). The germline V gene has CDR1 SGDLS and CDR2 YYNGEE. V was pared by 4 bases and J by 5 bases, with 18 bases between. This CDR3 comprises 16 residues. CDR3 region: CASSPQSGDGTGELFF. The CDR3 DNA reads as TGTGCCAGCAGCCCACAGAGCGGAGACGGGACCGGGGAGCTGTTTTTT.

This clone appeared a few times. The V call is TRBV28, the J call TRBJ1-5; 11 nucleotides align to TRBD1. Germline CDR1 MDHEN, CDR2 SYDVKM. The trim removed 8 bases at V and 1 base at J, leaving 4 bases unmatched. This CDR3 has 15 amino acids. The CDR3 DNA sequence: TGTGCCAGCGGGACAGGGGGATCGAGCAATCAGCCCCAGCATTTT. It specifies CASGTGGSSNQPQHF.

The genes are TRBV2 and TRBJ2-4; 9 positions match TRBD1. This CDR3 contains 16 residues. V trimming: 6 bases; J trimming: 1 base; junction bases outside the gene matches: 7. Germline CDR1 is SNHLY and CDR2 is FYNNEI. The CDR3 DNA reads TGTGCCAGCAGAGTATTAGGACAGGGGGCCAAAAACATTCAGTACTTC. Encoded protein: CASRVLGQGAKNIQYF.

The chain employs TRBV6-5 and TRBJ2-6; 7 bases line up with TRBD1. The CDR3 is 15 amino acids. Germline V lookup: CDR1 MNHEY, CDR2 SVGAGI. Trimming removed 6 bases from V and 1 base from J; junction bases left unmatched: 3. CDR3 nucleotide sequence: TGTGCCAGCAGCCCAGGGGGATCTGGGGCCAACGTCCTGACTTTC. This codes for CASSPGGSGANVLTF.

The chain uses TRBV5-1 and TRBJ2-3; D might be TRBD1 (6 bases). Trimming removed 2 bases from V and 3 bases from J, with 13 bases in between. CDR1 and CDR2 (germline): SGHRS, YFSETQ. The CDR3 loop spans 15 amino acids. CDR3 DNA sequence: TGCGCCAGCAGCTTTTCAGGGGTGGGTACAGATACGCAGTATTTT. Protein sequence: CASSFSGVGTDTQYF.

This chain connects TRBV10-3 to TRBJ1-2, with D tentatively TRBD1 (5 bases). The ends were cut back, 11 bases at V and 2 bases at J, with 12 bases in the middle. Looked up from germline, CDR1 is ENHRY and CDR2 is SYGVKD. The CDR3 loop spans 12 amino acids. The CDR3 region is CAAGLQNYGYTF. The CDR3 nucleotides read TGTGCCGCGGGGCTTCAAAACTATGGCTACACCTTC.

In this sample, this clone turned up a few times. The rearrangement uses TRBV27 and TRBJ1-5; D gene unclear. V was clipped by 3 bases and J by 4 bases, with 7 bases between them. This CDR3 region has 13 residues. The V gene's germline CDR1 is MNHEY and CDR2 SMNVEV (reference sequence). CDR3 nucleotides: TGTGCCAGCAGTTTGAGGGTAAATCAGCCCCAGCATTTT. Translating it yields CASSLRVNQPQHF.

V is TRBV5-1 and J is TRBJ2-5; TRBD1 agrees at 7 bases. CDR3 length: 14 residues. The ends lost 4 bases at V and 2 bases at J; junction bases unmatched: 5. CDR1 SGHRS and CDR2 YFSETQ come from the germline V gene. CDR3 coding DNA: TGCGCCAGCAGCCAAACAGGGGAACAAGAGACCCAGTACTTC. Protein sequence: CASSQTGEQETQYF.

The chain employs TRBV9 and TRBJ2-1, with D possibly being TRBD2 (6 bases). The CDR3 sequence is 14 residues long. Trimming removed 8 bases from V and 0 bases from J, with 12 bases in between. Germline CDR1 is SGDLS and CDR2 is YYNGEE. The CDR3 bases are TGTGCCAGTCACCGGGACTCCTCCTACAATGAGCAGTTCTTC. Residues: CASHRDSSYNEQFF.

The chain employs TRBV4-3 and TRBJ2-1; 10 bases map to TRBD2. CDR1 is LGHNA, CDR2 YSLEER, per germline. The CDR3 totals 16 residues. Trimming removed 2 bases from V and 6 bases from J; junction bases left unmatched: 7. The CDR3 region has the DNA TGCGCCAGCAGCCAACAAAGCGGGGGGGCCGCCAATGAGCAGTTCTTC. It yields the protein CASSQQSGGAANEQFF.

V usage is TRBV7-9 and J usage is TRBJ2-7; tentative D call: TRBD1 (5 bases). V was trimmed by 5 bases and J by 3 bases, leaving 11 bases between them. CDR3 size: 13 residues. The germline V gene encodes CDR1 SEHNR and CDR2 FQNEAQ (reference sequence). The CDR3 spells CASSKTDIYEQYV. CDR3 in DNA: TGTGCCAGCAGCAAGACAGATATCTACGAGCAGTACGTC.

V and J are TRBV3-1 (or the pseudogene TRBV3-2) and TRBJ1-2, with TRBD1 as a possible D gene (5 bases). V gave up 3 bases and J gave up 0 bases, with 11 bases separating them. This CDR3 has 15 residues. CDR1 is LGHDT, CDR2 YNNKEL, per germline (reference sequence). The CDR3 DNA reads as TGTGCCAGCAGCCAGGGTGGGGCGGCTAACTATGGCTACACCTTC. Its protein is CASSQGGAANYGYTF.